The 14 T cell receptor beta chains listed next were all sequenced from one sample in a study of prognosis after radiotherapy for stage I lung cancer (dated by TCRdb to the early 2020s). Sequencing took place on an Illumina HiSeq 3000. Two rounds of multiplex PCR were used to amplify the TCR beta CDR3 region from genomic DNA. In the first PCR round, primers specific to each TRBV and TRBJ gene were used, and the primer sequences were filed in Chinese patent CN105087789A. TCRdb's own reprocessing of the public reads used fastp at Q25 and MiXCR and kept productive beta chains. Each entry merges the rows of one CDR3 protein and shows their most common DNA and genes. The sample data list about 31,000 distinct CDR3 sequences, and 25% to 35% of these were observed just once. Roughly a third of the sample is taken by the ten largest. Sequencing was performed on PBMCs, taken before or after stereotactic body radiation therapy (not recorded which). Every receptor here comes from a donor over 45 with non-small cell lung cancer.

This clonotype was detected only a few times. Just one base apart from a much larger clone, this may be a read error. This chain uses TRBV19 with TRBJ2-1, with D unclear. Germline CDR1 is LNHDA and CDR2 is SQIVND (reference sequence). The V end was cut by 5 bases, the J end by 0 bases, with 8 bases between. The CDR3 totals 14 residues. Here the CDR3 DNA reads TGTGCCAGTAGTGGGCCGGACTCCTACAATGAGCAGTTCTTC. Amino acids: CASSGPDSYNEQFF.

About this clonotype itself: A much larger clone lies one base from this, so it may be a read error. This chain uses TRBV28 with TRBJ2-3; D uncertain. The CDR3 is 13 amino acids. V lost 6 bases, J lost 6 bases, and 13 bases lay in between. Per germline, CDR1 MDHEN and CDR2 SYDVKM. The CDR3 spells CASSLDQADTQYF. The CDR3 nucleotides read TGTGCCAGCAGCTTAGACCAAGCGGATACGCAGTATTTT.

This clonotype was picked up many times. The rearrangement links TRBV6-1 to TRBJ1-1; 7 nucleotides agree with TRBD1. Germline CDR1 MNHNS, CDR2 SASEGT. CDR3 length: 15 amino acids. Unmatched junction bases numbered 2, after V lost 0 bases and J lost 1 base. The CDR3 loop is CASSEAGTANTEAFF. DNA for the CDR3: TGTGCCAGCAGTGAAGCGGGGACAGCGAACACTGAAGCTTTCTTT.

This clonotype was seen many times. The chain uses TRBV5-1 and TRBJ2-4, with 8 nucleotides matching TRBD2. CDR1 is SGHRS, CDR2 YFSETQ, per germline. CDR3 size: 16 residues. Trimming took 1 base from V and 0 from J; bases not matched to a gene: 3. This CDR3 reads CASSLSSGIAKNIQYF. The DNA of the CDR3 is TGCGCCAGCAGCTTGAGTAGCGGGATAGCCAAAAACATTCAGTACTTC.

This clonotype was counted ten times or more. This chain connects TRBV6-1 to TRBJ2-3; 8 bases align to TRBD2. The germline gives CDR1 MNHNS, CDR2 SASEGT. Trimming removed 2 bases from V and 2 bases from J; junction bases left unmatched: 12. This CDR3 is built from 18 residues. CDR3 residues: CASSEWIASGRITDTQYF. The DNA of the CDR3 is TGTGCCAGCAGTGAATGGATTGCGAGCGGGAGAATCACAGATACGCAGTATTTT.

This clonotype was detected many times. The CDR3 sequence is CASSLAGLSYEQYF. The CDR3 coding sequence is TGTGCCAGCAGCTTAGCAGGCCTTAGCTACGAGCAGTACTTC. V and J are TRBV7-2 and TRBJ2-7; no reliable D call. The ends were cut back, 0 bases at V and 3 bases at J, with 9 bases in the middle. The CDR3 consists of 14 residues. Germline loops: CDR1 SGHTA, CDR2 FQGNSA.

This chain connects TRBV20-1 to TRBJ1-1; no clear D gene. CDR1 and CDR2 from the germline V gene are DFQATT and SNEGSKA (reference sequence). This CDR3 region has 13 residues. Trimming shortened V by 3 bases and J by 1 base, and 9 bases separated the two germline ends. The DNA of the CDR3 is TGCAGTGCTAGTACTCTTACGAACACTGAAGCTTTCTTT. As protein: CSASTLTNTEAFF.

The rearrangement uses TRBV27 and TRBJ2-2, with D unclear. Trimming pared 2 bases from V and 6 bases from J, leaving 10 bases between. The CDR3 length is 14 residues. Germline values: CDR1 MNHEY, CDR2 SMNVEV (reference sequence). The CDR3: CASSLVGGAGELFF. The CDR3 DNA sequence: TGTGCCAGCAGTTTAGTAGGTGGGGCCGGGGAGCTGTTTTTT.

The sample holds a few counts of this clonotype. A clone one base away is much larger, so this may be a read error. The chain employs TRBV25-1 and TRBJ1-5, with a weak D call TRBD1 (6 bases). This CDR3 has 15 residues. The germline V gene has CDR1 MGHDK and CDR2 SYGVNS. The CDR3 region is CAISEGGFGNQPQHF. The DNA of the CDR3 is TGTGCCATCAGTGAAGGGGGGTTCGGCAATCAGCCCCAGCATTTT.

V is TRBV28 and J is TRBJ2-1; D is tentatively TRBD1 or TRBD2 (5 bases each). V was shortened by 4 bases and J by 6 bases, with 7 bases between the two germline ends. CDR1 and CDR2 (germline): MDHEN, SYDVKM. This CDR3 region has 12 residues. CDR3 sequence (DNA): TGTGCCAGCAGTTGGGACCGCAATGAGCAGTTCTTC. Protein sequence: CASSWDRNEQFF.

This clonotype was seen repeatedly, ten times or more. The genes are TRBV5-1 and TRBJ2-1; D not resolved. The germline V gene has CDR1 SGHRS and CDR2 YFSETQ. This CDR3 spans 11 amino acids. V was pared by 4 bases and J by 9 bases, with 8 bases between. The CDR3 here is CASSTSLEQFF. The CDR3 DNA reads TGCGCCAGCAGCACCAGCCTTGAGCAGTTCTTC.

The rearrangement joins TRBV5-1 to TRBJ2-3; D perhaps matches TRBD1 (5 bases). This CDR3 comprises 16 residues. V lost 0 bases, J lost 1 base, and 12 bases lay in between. Germline V CDR1 and CDR2: SGHRS, YFSETQ. CDR3 DNA sequence: TGCGCCAGCAGCTTGGAACAGGTGACCCGCACAGATACGCAGTATTTT. This codes for CASSLEQVTRTDTQYF.

This chain links TRBV20-1 with TRBJ1-2; TRBD1 is a possible D gene (5 bases). Germline CDR1 is DFQATT and CDR2 is SNEGSKA (reference sequence). V lost 0 bases and J 11 bases, leaving 16 bases between the germline ends. CDR3 length equals 13 residues. The CDR3 spells CSARDGTHTQYTF. Written as DNA, the CDR3 is TGCAGTGCTAGAGACGGGACGCACACCCAATACACCTTC.

A word on this clonotype: A far bigger clonotype differs at one base, so this is likely a read error. The chain carries TRBV27 and TRBJ2-1; D unclear. Trimming pared 7 bases from V and 0 bases from J, leaving 16 bases between. Germline CDR1 MNHEY, CDR2 SMNVEV (reference sequence). This CDR3 spans 16 amino acids. The CDR3 here is CASMESPYSSYNEQFF. The CDR3 coding sequence is TGTGCCAGCATGGAATCTCCGTATAGCTCCTACAATGAGCAGTTCTTC.